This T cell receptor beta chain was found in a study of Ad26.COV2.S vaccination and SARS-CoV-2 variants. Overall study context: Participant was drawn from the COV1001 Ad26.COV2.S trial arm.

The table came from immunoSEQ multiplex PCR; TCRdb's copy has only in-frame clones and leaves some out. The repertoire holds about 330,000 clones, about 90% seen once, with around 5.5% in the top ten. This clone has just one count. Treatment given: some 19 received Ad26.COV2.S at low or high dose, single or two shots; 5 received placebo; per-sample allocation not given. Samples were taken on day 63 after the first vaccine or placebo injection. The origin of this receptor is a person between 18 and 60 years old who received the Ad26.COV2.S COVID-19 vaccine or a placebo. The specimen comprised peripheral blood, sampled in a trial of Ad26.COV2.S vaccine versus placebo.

Here the CDR3 reads CASSFRDKRGYTF. The CDR3 DNA reads TGTGCCAGCAGCTTCCGGGACAAGCGTGGCTACACCTTC. The chain employs TRBV7-2 and TRBJ1-2; D is perhaps TRBD1 (6 bases). This CDR3 contains 13 residues. Per germline, CDR1 SGHTA and CDR2 FQGNSA. Trimming left V 3 bases short and J 7 bases short, with 12 bases between.